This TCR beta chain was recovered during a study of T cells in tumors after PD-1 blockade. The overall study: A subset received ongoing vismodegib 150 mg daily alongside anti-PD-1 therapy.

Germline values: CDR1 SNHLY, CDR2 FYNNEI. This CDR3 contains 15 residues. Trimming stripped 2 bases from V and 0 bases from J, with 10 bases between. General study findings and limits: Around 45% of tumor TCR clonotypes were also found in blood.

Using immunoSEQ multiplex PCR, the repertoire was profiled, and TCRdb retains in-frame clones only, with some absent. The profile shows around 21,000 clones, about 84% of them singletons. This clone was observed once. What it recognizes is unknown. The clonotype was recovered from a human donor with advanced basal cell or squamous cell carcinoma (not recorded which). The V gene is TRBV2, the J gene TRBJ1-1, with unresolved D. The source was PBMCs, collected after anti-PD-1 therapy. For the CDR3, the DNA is TGTGCCAGCAGTGAAAAGGCACAGCTGAACACTGAAGCTTTCTTT. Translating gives CASSEKAQLNTEAFF.